This TCR beta chain was identified during a study of blood T cell repertoires in COVID-19. Study-wide background: COVID-19 samples from acute and convalescent phases originated in the United States, Italy and Spain.

Here immunoSEQ multiplex PCR was the method, and the copy in TCRdb shows in-frame clones only, minus some. There are roughly 230,000 clones in the sample; 85% to 90% occur only once, and approximately 4.6% lies in the top ten. CDR3 size: 15 residues. V lost 0 bases to trimming and J lost 1 base, with 7 bases between them. Germline CDR1 and CDR2: GTSNPN and SVGIG (reference sequence). The specimen sequenced was peripheral blood. The chain uses TRBV30 and TRBJ2-6; weak D call: TRBD2 (5 bases). This TCR derives from a woman in her thirties or forties who had recovered from COVID-19. This CDR3 is CAWSVRGSGANVLTF. In DNA, the CDR3 is TGTGCCTGGAGTGTACGGGGATCTGGGGCCAACGTCCTGACTTTC.